A single sample gave rise to the 28 T cell receptor beta chains below, sequenced in a study of cytomegalovirus exposure and HLA in healthy donors. PCR used 60 Vbeta primers and 13 Jbeta primers. Profiled with immunoSEQ multiplex PCR; TCRdb holds only in-frame clones, not every one. This table has some 160,000 clones, roughly four fifths appearing once. The sequenced sample was PBMCs. Receptors were obtained from a male donor in good health and CMV-seropositive.

CDR3 sequence reads: CAISSGINTGELFF. The CDR3 region has the DNA TGTGCCATCTCGTCTGGCATCAACACCGGGGAGCTGTTTTTT. The chain recombines TRBV7-7 with TRBJ2-2; D is unresolved. The CDR3 length is 14 residues. Germline V lookup: CDR1 SSHAT, CDR2 FNYEAQ (reference sequence). Trimming left V 10 bases short and J 2 bases short, with 14 bases between.

This clone was recorded only once. Sequence at one end of the junction differs from germline and may be a read error. The chain is built from TRBV27 and TRBJ1-2, with D possibly being TRBD1 (6 bases). The V gene's germline CDR1 is MNHEY and CDR2 SMNVEV (reference sequence). This CDR3 contains 13 residues. The CDR3 is CASSVSTGTGYTF. CDR3 nucleotides: TGTGCCAGCAGTGTATCGACAGGCACTGGCTACACCTTC.

DNA for the CDR3: TGTGCCAGTAGTTCAAACAATCAGCCCCAGCATTTT. This gives the protein CASSSNNQPQHF. This rearrangement joins TRBV19 to TRBJ1-5; D gene uncertain. This CDR3 region has 12 residues. Germline CDR1 is LNHDA and CDR2 is SQIVND (reference sequence). Trimming shortened V by 5 bases and J by 3 bases, and 5 bases separated the two germline ends.

The rearrangement joins TRBV10-3 to TRBJ2-3, with TRBD1 identical over 7 bases. The V and J ends lost 7 bases and 2 bases, in that order; junction bases with no gene match: 6. The CDR3 extends over 14 amino acids. Germline CDR1 is ENHRY and CDR2 is SYGVKD. CDR3 in DNA: TGTGCCATCACTATGACAGGGTACACAGATACGCAGTATTTT. Translation: CAITMTGYTDTQYF.

J is TRBJ2-1 and V is TRBV19, with TRBD2 matching 9 bases. The V gene's germline CDR1 is LNHDA and CDR2 SQIVND (reference sequence). The CDR3 loop spans 15 amino acids. V was clipped by 7 bases and J by 7 bases; unmatched bases: 11. CDR3 bases: TGTGCCAGTACCGAGACAGCGGGGGGTTGGAATGAGCAGTTCTTC. Translated: CASTETAGGWNEQFF.

V usage is TRBV2 and J usage is TRBJ1-1; 12 nucleotides line up with TRBD1. V lost 7 bases and J lost 5; bases outside the gene matches: 8. The germline V gene encodes CDR1 SNHLY and CDR2 FYNNEI. This CDR3 spans 15 amino acids. CDR3 nucleotides: TGTGCCAGCAACCGGGACAGGGGGCGTCGGACTGAAGCTTTCTTT. Its protein is CASNRDRGRRTEAFF.

The chain couples TRBV4-3 to TRBJ2-2; D might be TRBD1 (5 bases). The CDR3 is 14 amino acids. Trimming took 3 bases from V and 1 from J, leaving 6 bases between them. Per the germline V gene, CDR1 is LGHNA and CDR2 is YSLEER. The CDR3 loop is CASSHGQNTGELFF. The CDR3 DNA follows: TGCGCCAGCAGCCACGGACAGAACACCGGGGAGCTGTTTTTT.

The chain employs TRBV2 and TRBJ1-2; a possible D gene is TRBD1 (5 bases). There are 15 residues in the CDR3. V lost 6 bases and J lost 8, with 22 bases in between. Germline CDR1 and CDR2: SNHLY and FYNNEI. The CDR3 loop is CASRPRGGAARGYTF. The CDR3, as DNA: TGTGCCAGCAGACCACGGGGGGGAGCAGCAAGAGGCTACACCTTC. Full variable domain (missing parts from reference TRBV2 and TRBJ1-2): EPEVTQTPSHQVTQMGQEVILRCVPISNHLYFYWYRQILGQKVEFLVSFYNNEISEKSEIFDDQFSVERPDGSNFTLKIRSTKLEDSAMYFCASRPRGGAARGYTFGSGTRLTVV.

V gene TRBV7-2 combines with J gene TRBJ2-7; TRBD2 might be the D (5 bases). Germline V gene lookup returns CDR1 SGHTA and CDR2 FQGNSA. Trimming removed 4 bases at V and 4 bases at J, with 11 bases between. This CDR3 contains 13 residues. CDR3 coding DNA: TGTGCCAGCAGCTCCGACTACAAATACGAGCAGTACTTC. It encodes CASSSDYKYEQYF.

This clone was seen just once. CDR3: CASSFSTRRLAGRNEQFF. CDR3 DNA sequence: TGTGCCAGCAGCTTCTCGACCAGGAGACTAGCGGGAAGAAATGAGCAGTTCTTC. V and J are TRBV11-2 and TRBJ2-1; TRBD2 agrees at 11 bases. Germline V gives CDR1 SGHAT, CDR2 FQNNGV. J was trimmed by 7 bases and V by 3 bases; bases with no gene match: 14. The length of the CDR3 is 18 residues.

CDR3: CASSPSGGATQPQHF. CDR3 DNA sequence: TGTGCCAGCAGCCCTTCAGGGGGCGCGACTCAGCCCCAGCATTTT. This chain joins TRBV9 and TRBJ1-5; TRBD1 matches at 8 bases. The CDR3 totals 15 residues. Germline lookup yields CDR1 SGDLS and CDR2 YYNGEE. The V and J ends lost 4 bases and 6 bases, in that order; junction bases with no gene match: 9.

The CDR3 region is CASSLRTGTDTQYF. Here the CDR3 DNA reads TGCGCCAGCAGCCTGAGGACAGGCACAGATACGCAGTATTTT. The rearrangement uses TRBV5-1 and TRBJ2-3; D possibly corresponds to TRBD1 (6 bases). The ends were cut back, 4 bases at V and 1 base at J, with 10 bases in the middle. CDR3 length: 14 amino acids. Germline V gene sequence: CDR1 SGHRS, CDR2 YFSETQ.

The gene calls are TRBV28 and TRBJ1-3; 10 nucleotides match TRBD1. The CDR3 consists of 14 residues. J lost 1 base, V lost 6 bases, and 0 bases had no gene match. In germline, CDR1 is MDHEN, CDR2 SYDVKM. In nucleotides, the CDR3 is TGTGCCAGCAGGGGACAGGGGTCTGGAAACACCATATATTTT. Amino acid sequence: CASRGQGSGNTIYF.

This clone has a handful of counts. One end of the junction is discordant with germline, which a read error may explain. In DNA form, the CDR3 reads TGTGCCTGGAGTGTACAAAGACTAGCGGGGGATGGTGCCAAAAACAGTCAGTACTTC. Residues: CAWSVQRLAGDGAKNSQYF. This chain links TRBV30 with TRBJ2-4; 12 bases align to TRBD2. The CDR3 runs 19 residues. From germline, CDR1 is GTSNPN and CDR2 SVGIG (reference sequence).

This clone was counted once. The rearrangement uses TRBV6-6 and TRBJ1-5; tentative D call: TRBD1 (5 bases). Germline V gene lookup returns CDR1 MNHNY and CDR2 SVGAGI (reference sequence). Trimming left V 6 bases short and J 2 bases short, with 14 bases between. This CDR3 spans 15 amino acids. Written as DNA, the CDR3 is TGTGCCAGCAGATCACAGGAATCCGGCAATCAGCCCCAGCATTTT. Protein: CASRSQESGNQPQHF.

The rearrangement links TRBV12-2 to TRBJ2-3; the DNA was not compared with TRBD2, the D call given in the table. TRBV12-2 is deemed a pseudogene. The CDR3 consists of 19 residues. As DNA, the CDR3 is TGTGCAAGTCGCCTGGGACTAGCGGGAGTTCTTGGTTGGGCAGATACGCAGTATTTT. Translation: CASRLGLAGVLGWADTQYF.

The genes are TRBV2 and TRBJ2-6; D may be TRBD1 (5 bases). Germline CDR1 reads SNHLY; CDR2 reads FYNNEI. Trimming took 3 bases from V and 5 from J, leaving 11 bases between them. This CDR3 spans 15 amino acids. CDR3 bases: TGTGCCAGCAGTGACGACAGAACCCGGGCCAACGTCCTGACTTTC. This encodes CASSDDRTRANVLTF.

This clone was counted once. This chain joins TRBV28 and TRBJ1-1; tentatively, D is TRBD1 (6 bases). This CDR3 has 15 residues. V dropped 4 bases and J dropped 3 bases, with 15 bases sitting between them. Germline lookup yields CDR1 MDHEN and CDR2 SYDVKM. The CDR3, as DNA: TGTGCCAGCAGTTCGGGAGGGGGGGAAGACACTGAAGCTTTCTTT. The encoded protein is CASSSGGGEDTEAFF.

This chain uses TRBV7-2 with TRBJ1-1; weak D call: TRBD1 (5 bases). V lost 1 base to trimming and J lost 0 bases, with 6 bases between them. This CDR3 is built from 14 residues. Germline V CDR1 and CDR2: SGHTA, FQGNSA. CDR3 sequence reads: CASSLGRVNTEAFF. The CDR3 bases are TGTGCCAGCAGCTTAGGCAGGGTGAACACTGAAGCTTTCTTT.

This chain links TRBV27 with TRBJ2-3, with D possibly matching TRBD2 (6 bases). Germline V gene lookup returns CDR1 MNHEY and CDR2 SMNVEV (reference sequence). CDR3 length: 12 residues. Trimming cost V 6 bases and J 5 bases, with 9 bases left between them. CDR3 DNA sequence: TGTGCCAGCAGCCGTAGCGGAGATACGCAGTATTTT. This gives the protein CASSRSGDTQYF.

Comment on this clone: Germline and junction disagree at one end, which may indicate a read error. V and J are TRBV18 and TRBJ2-6, with 12 bases aligning to TRBD2. Per the germline V gene, CDR1 is KGHSH and CDR2 is LQKENI. The CDR3 runs to 20 residues. The CDR3 protein is CASSPRSLAGGFSGANGLTF. CDR3 nucleotides: TGTGCCAGCTCACCCCGGAGCCTAGCGGGGGGGTTTTCCGGGGCCAACGGCCTGACTTTC.

CDR3 residues: CASSSRPGLKKETQYF. The CDR3 region has the DNA TGTGCCAGCAGCTCCCGCCCGGGACTAAAGAAAGAGACCCAGTACTTC. V usage is TRBV7-9 and J usage is TRBJ2-5, with 7 bases identical to TRBD2. This CDR3 has 16 residues. Looked up from germline, CDR1 is SEHNR and CDR2 is FQNEAQ (reference sequence). Germline trimming cut 4 bases from V and 3 bases from J; bases unmatched to any gene: 11. The whole variable domain, remainder taken from reference TRBV7-9 and TRBJ2-5, is DTGVSQNPRHKITKRGQNVTFRCDPISEHNRLYWYRQTLGQGPEFLTYFQNEAQLEKSRLLSDRFSAERPKGSFSTLEIQRTEQGDSAMYLCASSSRPGLKKETQYFGPGTRLLVL.

The rearrangement joins TRBV11-3 to TRBJ2-5; TRBD2 matches 13 bases. In germline, CDR1 is SGHNT, CDR2 YENEEA. CDR3 length: 15 amino acids. V trimming: 5 bases; J trimming: 3 bases; junction bases outside the gene matches: 3. CDR3 DNA sequence: TGTGCCAGCAGCCGGGGACTAGCGGGAAAAGAGACCCAGTACTTC. It translates to CASSRGLAGKETQYF.

The chain employs TRBV6-5 and TRBJ1-5; D is possibly TRBD1 (5 bases). CDR3 length: 13 residues. Trimming shortened V by 2 bases and J by 4 bases, and 6 bases separated the two germline ends. In germline, CDR1 is MNHEY, CDR2 SVGAGI. The CDR3 is CASSYRGNQPQHF. CDR3 nucleotide sequence: TGTGCCAGCAGTTACAGGGGTAATCAGCCCCAGCATTTT.

The table lists this clone with a count of one. The genes are TRBV4-3 and TRBJ1-5, with a possible D match to TRBD1 (6 bases). Per germline, CDR1 LGHNA and CDR2 YSLEER. V was cut by 4 bases and J by 0 bases, with 13 bases left in between. This CDR3 spans 16 amino acids. The CDR3 DNA follows: TGCGCCAGCAGCCTAAGTTGGGGGCTTAGCAATCAGCCCCAGCATTTT. The encoded protein is CASSLSWGLSNQPQHF.

This clone was seen only a few times. V and J are TRBV7-9 and TRBJ1-1; TRBD1 is a possible D gene (6 bases). CDR3 size: 14 residues. V was shortened by 5 bases and J by 5 bases, with 15 bases between the two germline ends. The germline CDR1 and CDR2 sequences are SEHNR and FQNEAQ (reference sequence). CDR3 loop: CASSRGGGQTEAFF. Here the CDR3 DNA reads TGTGCCAGCAGCCGCGGGGGGGGGCAGACTGAAGCTTTCTTT.

This clone was seen once. V usage is TRBV28 and J usage is TRBJ2-7, with unresolved D. This CDR3 spans 13 amino acids. Trimming shortened V by 3 bases and J by 0 bases, and 6 bases separated the two germline ends. The germline V gene encodes CDR1 MDHEN and CDR2 SYDVKM. CDR3 residues: CASSFADSYEQYF. The DNA of the CDR3 is TGTGCCAGCAGTTTTGCAGACTCCTACGAGCAGTACTTC.

This chain connects TRBV28 to TRBJ2-2, with 9 bases fitting TRBD1. The CDR3 length is 16 residues. The J segment lost 6 bases and the V segment lost 5 bases, leaving 10 bases of the junction unmatched. The germline V gene encodes CDR1 MDHEN and CDR2 SYDVKM. The CDR3 bases are TGTGCCAGCAGTCCCAGCGGACAGGGGTTTCCCGGGGAGCTGTTTTTT. Translating gives CASSPSGQGFPGELFF. The whole variable domain, remainder taken from reference TRBV28 and TRBJ2-2, is DVKVTQSSRYLVKRTGEKVFLECVQDMDHENMFWYRQDPGLGLRLIYFSYDVKMKEKGDIPEGYSVSREKKERFSLILESASTNQTSMYLCASSPSGQGFPGELFFGEGSRLTVL.